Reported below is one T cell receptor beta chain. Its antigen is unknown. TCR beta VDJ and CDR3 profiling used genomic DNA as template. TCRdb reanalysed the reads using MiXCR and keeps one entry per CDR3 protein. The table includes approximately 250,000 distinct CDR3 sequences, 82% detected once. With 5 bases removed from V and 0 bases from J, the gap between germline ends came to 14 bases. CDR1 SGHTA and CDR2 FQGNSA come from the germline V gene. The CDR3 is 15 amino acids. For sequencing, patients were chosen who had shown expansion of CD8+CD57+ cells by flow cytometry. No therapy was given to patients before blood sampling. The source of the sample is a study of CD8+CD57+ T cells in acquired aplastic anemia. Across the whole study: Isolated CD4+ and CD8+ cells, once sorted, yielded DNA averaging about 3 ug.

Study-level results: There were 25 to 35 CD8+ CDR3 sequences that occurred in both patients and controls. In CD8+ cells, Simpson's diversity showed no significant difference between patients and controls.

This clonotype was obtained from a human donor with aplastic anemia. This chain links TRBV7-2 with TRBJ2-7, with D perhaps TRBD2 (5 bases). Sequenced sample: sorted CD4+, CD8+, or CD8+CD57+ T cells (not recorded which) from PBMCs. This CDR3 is CASSRAVLDSYEQYF. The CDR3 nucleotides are TGTGCCAGCAGCCGAGCGGTATTGGACTCCTACGAGCAGTACTTC.